In its sample, the clone carrying this T cell receptor (beta chain) was seen once. The V and J ends lost 6 bases and 3 bases respectively, with 18 bases between them. Germline-derived CDR1 and CDR2 are MNHEY and SVGAGI. This CDR3 region has 15 residues. These data are taken from a study of OX40 agonist ivuxolimab in advanced cancers. The data were produced by immunoSEQ multiplex PCR, yet TCRdb's version contains in-frame clones alone and is incomplete. The repertoire consists of 70,000 to 95,000 clones, with about 87% occurring once and the leading ten covering more than 0.45%. This sample comprised CD4+ or CD8+ T cells sorted from blood, obtained in a trial of the OX40 agonist ivuxolimab. The gene calls are TRBV6-5 and TRBJ2-7, with TRBD1 as a possible D gene (6 bases). This sequence was found in an adult with an advanced solid tumor such as melanoma, head and neck, liver or kidney cancer. CDR3 amino acids: CASSPLRQGIYEQYF. The CDR3 nucleotides read TGTGCCAGCAGCCCACTGCGGCAGGGGATCTACGAGCAGTACTTC.